This TCR beta chain comes out of a study of cytomegalovirus exposure and HLA in healthy donors. Sequencing was performed with immunoSEQ multiplex PCR; in TCRdb, only in-frame clones are kept and a portion is missing. The sample includes some 68,000 clones, approximately 94% of them seen just once. The receptor was isolated from a man between 18 and 35 years old in good health and CMV-seropositive. Sequencing was carried out using PBMCs.

CDR3 sequence (DNA): TGTGCCAGCAGCGTAGATCCGGGATCGAGGGAGCAGTACTTC. It yields the protein CASSVDPGSREQYF. The chain combines TRBV9 with TRBJ2-7; perhaps TRBD2 as D (5 bases). This CDR3 has 14 amino acids. Trimming shortened V by 0 bases and J by 7 bases, and 14 bases separated the two germline ends. Germline CDR1 and CDR2: SGDLS and YYNGEE.